These 22 T cell receptor beta chains share one sample of origin, sequenced in a study of T-cell memory formation after mild COVID-19. TCRdb ran MiXCR on the 5' RACE reads and lists one entry per CDR3 protein. The data contain under 350,000 distinct CDR3 sequences, around 16% of them seen just once; the ten biggest clones take up 23%. The source material was PBMCs or a T cell subset sorted from them (not recorded which). These receptor sequences come from a young man who had mild COVID-19 (a few samples of this study predate the infection). Cell type and time point are not known.

This rearrangement joins TRBV19 to TRBJ1-2, with TRBD1 matching over 7 bases. CDR3 size: 15 residues. Germline loops: CDR1 LNHDA, CDR2 SQIVND (reference sequence). Unmatched junction bases numbered 4, after V lost 1 base and J lost 2 bases. The CDR3 DNA is TGTGCCAGTAGTATAGCCTGGGACAGAAACTATGGCTACACCTTC. Protein product: CASSIAWDRNYGYTF.

This clonotype has just a few counts. The chain recombines TRBV20-1 with TRBJ2-1, with TRBD1 matching 7 bases. From germline, CDR1 is DFQATT and CDR2 SNEGSKA (reference sequence). The CDR3 extends over 15 amino acids. The junction had 12 bases not matched to a gene; V was cut back by 0 bases and J by 10 bases. The chain's CDR3 is CSARDRRQGGHEQFF. The CDR3 region has the DNA TGCAGTGCTAGAGACAGGAGACAGGGTGGTCACGAGCAGTTCTTC.

The V call is TRBV7-6, the J call TRBJ2-7, with D uncertain. The CDR3 extends over 12 amino acids. Germline V gene sequence: CDR1 SGHVS, CDR2 FNYEAQ. V lost 1 base to trimming and J lost 5 bases, with 6 bases between them. The CDR3 spells CASSLGADEQYF. CDR3 bases: TGTGCCAGCAGCTTAGGGGCAGACGAGCAGTACTTC.

The chain has TRBV5-1 and TRBJ2-3, with 8 bases matching TRBD2. V shed 2 bases, J shed 5 bases, and the junction held 13 bases outside the gene matches. CDR1 and CDR2 from the germline V gene are SGHRS and YFSETQ. The CDR3 consists of 17 residues. In nucleotides, the CDR3 is TGCGCCAGCAGCTTTACTACGGGGGGGCCGATCAAAGATACGCAGTATTTT. As protein: CASSFTTGGPIKDTQYF.

This clonotype was recorded a few times. The V and J genes are TRBV4-1 and TRBJ2-1; 8 nucleotides agree with TRBD2. From germline, CDR1 is MGHRA and CDR2 YSYEKL. V shed 7 bases, J shed 5 bases, and the junction held 13 bases outside the gene matches. CDR3 length equals 16 residues. CDR3 nucleotide sequence: TGCGCCAGCACCCAGGAGGTAGCGGGGAGGGACAATGAGCAGTTCTTC. Amino acid sequence: CASTQEVAGRDNEQFF.

The chain carries TRBV20-1 and TRBJ2-1; 13 bases agree with TRBD2. CDR1 is DFQATT, CDR2 SNEGSKA, per germline (reference sequence). V lost 3 bases and J lost 6; bases outside the gene matches: 5. This CDR3 contains 15 residues. CDR3 nucleotide sequence: TGCAGTGCTAGTACTAGCGGGGGGGCCAGCAATGAGCAGTTCTTC. Residues: CSASTSGGASNEQFF.

Only a few counts were recorded for this clonotype. Relative to the germline gene, one junction end is altered; a read error may explain this. V usage is TRBV3-1 and J usage is TRBJ1-1; the D gene is possibly TRBD1 (5 bases). The CDR3 is 12 residues long. Per the germline V gene, CDR1 is LGHDT and CDR2 is YNNKEL (reference sequence). Here the CDR3 reads CASSQGGGLGYF. The CDR3 nucleotides read TGTGCCAGCAGCCAAGGGGGGGGACTCGGATACTTT.

This clonotype has just a few counts. The chain employs TRBV7-8 and TRBJ1-1, with a tentative D call TRBD1 (5 bases). The germline gives CDR1 SGHVS, CDR2 FQNEAQ. The CDR3 runs to 13 residues. With 3 bases removed from V and 8 bases from J, the gap between germline ends came to 13 bases. The chain's CDR3 is CASSLGGRTEAFF. The CDR3 coding sequence is TGTGCCAGCAGCTTGGGGGGGAGAACAGAAGCTTTCTTT.

This clonotype came up a few times. The chain combines TRBV14 with TRBJ1-5; a possible D gene is TRBD1 (5 bases). The CDR3 is made up of 16 amino acids. The germline CDR1 and CDR2 sequences are SGHDN and FVKESK. The ends were cut back, 0 bases at V and 0 bases at J, with 9 bases in the middle. CDR3 sequence (DNA): TGTGCCAGCAGCCAAGATCTGGGGGTTAGCAATCAGCCCCAGCATTTT. Its translation is CASSQDLGVSNQPQHF. Complete variable domain (other parts from reference TRBV14 and TRBJ1-5): EAGVTQFPSHSVIEKGQTVTLRCDPISGHDNLYWYRRVMGKEIKFLLHFVKESKQDESGMPNNRFLAERTGGTYSTLKVQPAELEDSGVYFCASSQDLGVSNQPQHFGDGTRLSIL.

The V call is TRBV5-4, the J call TRBJ2-5, with TRBD2 as a possible D gene (5 bases). CDR1 is SGHNT, CDR2 YYREEE, per germline (reference sequence). The V and J ends lost 4 bases and 5 bases respectively, with 15 bases between them. The CDR3 is 14 amino acids. CDR3 sequence reads: CASSTQGSGETQYF. The CDR3, as DNA: TGTGCCAGCAGCACCCAAGGATCGGGGGAGACCCAGTACTTC.

This chain joins TRBV29-1 and TRBJ2-4; TRBD2 aligns across 9 bases. This CDR3 has 15 residues. J lost 4 bases, V lost 4 bases, and 8 bases had no gene match. CDR1 and CDR2 (germline): SQVTM, ANQGSEA. The CDR3 nucleotides are TGCAGCGTTGGGTCAGCGGGGGGACCTAAAAACATTCAGTACTTC. It specifies CSVGSAGGPKNIQYF.

The chain combines TRBV6-1 with TRBJ2-7, with unresolved D. The germline CDR1 and CDR2 sequences are MNHNS and SASEGT. The CDR3 spans 13 residues. The ends were cut back, 3 bases at V and 0 bases at J, with 6 bases in the middle. The CDR3 coding sequence is TGTGCCAGCAGTGAGGTTCACTCCTACGAGCAGTACGTC. Its translation is CASSEVHSYEQYV.

This clonotype has at least ten counts. The chain couples TRBV5-1 to TRBJ1-5, with unresolved D. V lost 0 bases and J lost 4, with 8 bases in between. This CDR3 region has 14 residues. CDR1 is SGHRS, CDR2 YFSETQ, per germline. CDR3 nucleotides: TGCGCCAGCAGCTTGGAAGCGGGGAATCAGCCCCAGCATTTT. It codes for CASSLEAGNQPQHF. Full variable domain (outside the CDR3, taken from reference TRBV5-1 and TRBJ1-5): KAGVTQTPRYLIKTRGQQVTLSCSPISGHRSVSWYQQTPGQGLQFLFEYFSETQRNKGNFPGRFSGRQFSNSRSEMNVSTLELGDSALYLCASSLEAGNQPQHFGDGTRLSIL.

The rearrangement uses TRBV9 and TRBJ2-3; 7 positions match TRBD1. Germline V gives CDR1 SGDLS, CDR2 YYNGEE. The CDR3 has 16 residues. Unmatched junction bases numbered 12, after V lost 4 bases and J lost 4 bases. CDR3 DNA sequence: TGTGCCAGCAGCCCAAGGCCCCCGGACAGGCCAGATACGCAGTATTTT. It yields the protein CASSPRPPDRPDTQYF. The full variable domain, completed using reference TRBV9 and TRBJ2-3, is DSGVTQTPKHLITATGQRVTLRCSPRSGDLSVYWYQQSLDQGLQFLIQYYNGEERAKGNILERFSAQQFPDLHSELNLSSLELGDSALYFCASSPRPPDRPDTQYFGPGTRLTVL.

This chain links TRBV3-1 with TRBJ2-4, with D uncertain. Germline CDR1 and CDR2: LGHDT and YNNKEL (reference sequence). V dropped 4 bases and J dropped 0 bases, with 10 bases sitting between them. The CDR3 spans 15 residues. The chain's CDR3 is CASSPGLEAKNIQYF. CDR3 coding DNA: TGTGCCAGCAGCCCTGGGTTGGAAGCCAAAAACATTCAGTACTTC.

This clonotype was seen only a few times. This sequence joins TRBV6-6 and TRBJ1-2; no reliable D call. The CDR3 spans 14 residues. Trimming took off 1 base at V and 0 bases at J, with 6 bases between the two ends. Germline CDR1 MNHNY, CDR2 SVGAGI (reference sequence). The CDR3 bases are TGTGCCAGCAGTTACTACCTATCTAACTATGGCTACACCTTC. It is translated as CASSYYLSNYGYTF.

The CDR3 sequence is CASSYSIRGTYNEQFF. DNA for the CDR3: TGTGCCAGCAGTTACTCGATCCGGGGGACCTACAATGAGCAGTTCTTC. This chain links TRBV6-2 or TRBV6-3 with TRBJ2-1; D possibly corresponds to TRBD2 (6 bases). The CDR3 contains 16 residues. Per the germline V gene, CDR1 is MNHEY and CDR2 is SVGEGT. V lost 0 bases, J lost 2 bases, and 11 bases lay in between.

The sample holds a few counts of this clonotype. The chain is built from TRBV6-5 and TRBJ2-6; TRBD1 is a possible D gene (5 bases). The CDR3 is 19 amino acids. Trimming shortened V by 0 bases and J by 0 bases, and 15 bases separated the two germline ends. Looked up from germline, CDR1 is MNHEY and CDR2 is SVGAGI. The chain's CDR3 is CASSYSAGIWDSGANVLTF. The CDR3 DNA is TGTGCCAGCAGTTACTCGGCAGGGATTTGGGACTCTGGGGCCAACGTCCTGACTTTC.

The chain combines TRBV5-6 with TRBJ2-2; D perhaps matches TRBD1 (6 bases). CDR3 length: 16 residues. Germline loops: CDR1 SGHDT, CDR2 YYEEEE. V was cut by 4 bases and J by 1 base, with 14 bases left in between. CDR3 in DNA: TGTGCCAGCAGCCCCCTTAGGGGGTTGAACACCGGGGAGCTGTTTTTT. Its protein product is CASSPLRGLNTGELFF.

In regard to this clonotype: The junction and the germline gene differ at one end; a read error may be behind it. V gene TRBV25-1 combines with J gene TRBJ1-4, with D unresolved. Per the germline V gene, CDR1 is MGHDK and CDR2 is SYGVNS. The CDR3 is 17 amino acids. The CDR3 region has the DNA TGTGCCAGCAGTACAACGAGGATGAGGTTTTTACGGGCGCCGGAGGTTTTT. Encoded protein: CASSTTRMRFLRAPEVF.

This clonotype was observed a handful of times. The J gene is TRBJ2-7, the V gene TRBV5-1; 7 nucleotides line up with TRBD2. Germline CDR1 reads SGHRS; CDR2 reads YFSETQ. The length of the CDR3 is 19 residues. Trimming took 0 bases from V and 2 from J; bases not matched to a gene: 17. CDR3 sequence (DNA): TGCGCCAGCAGCTTGGACGCTGGGGGGGGACGGTCTTACACCTACGAGCAGTACTTC. Translating gives CASSLDAGGGRSYTYEQYF.

The chain carries TRBV30 and TRBJ2-7; D is ambiguous. This CDR3 region has 11 residues. The germline V gene has CDR1 GTSNPN and CDR2 SVGIG (reference sequence). Trimming removed 3 bases at V and 5 bases at J, with 8 bases between. CDR3 nucleotides: TGTGCCTGGAGCGCCACCCACGAGCAGTACTTC. Translating gives CAWSATHEQYF. Complete variable domain (other parts from reference TRBV30 and TRBJ2-7): SQTIHQWPATLVQPVGSPLSLECTVEGTSNPNLYWYRQAAGRGLQLLFYSVGIGQISSEVPQNLSASRPQDRQFILSSKKLLLSDSGFYLCAWSATHEQYFGPGTRLTVT.